The clone carrying this T cell receptor beta chain was counted a single time. Antigen specificity is unknown. A junction boundary mismatches the germline segment, possibly from a read error. In the same sample, other DNA sequences code for this CDR3. This sample was included in a study of cytomegalovirus exposure and HLA in healthy donors. Study information: A prior study identified some 100 million unique TCR beta sequences from about 200 million T cells.

A multiplex PCR was run with 60 Vbeta primers and 13 Jbeta primers. Using immunoSEQ multiplex PCR, the repertoire was profiled, and TCRdb retains in-frame clones only, with some absent. In the table there are about 140,000 clones, around 80% of which are singletons. The CDR3 has 13 residues. Germline V gene lookup returns CDR1 SGHRS and CDR2 YFSETQ. Whole-study results and caveats: For most TCR beta V segments, an earlier analysis put the productive rate at about 87% or about 30% of the time.

The chain links TRBV5-1 to TRBJ1-2; D perhaps matches TRBD1 (6 bases). This sequence originates from a man aged 45-65 years in good health and CMV-seronegative. The sequenced material came from PBMCs. The CDR3 protein is CASSLGASDGYTF. Written as DNA, the CDR3 is TGTGCCAGCAGCTTGGGGGCCTCCGATGGCTACACCTTC. Variable domain in full (rest from reference TRBV5-1 and TRBJ1-2): KAGVTQTPRYLIKTRGQQVTLSCSPISGHRSVSWYQQTPGQGLQFLFEYFSETQRNKGNFPGRFSGRQFSNSRSEMNVSTLELGDSALYLCASSLGASDGYTFGSGTRLTVV.